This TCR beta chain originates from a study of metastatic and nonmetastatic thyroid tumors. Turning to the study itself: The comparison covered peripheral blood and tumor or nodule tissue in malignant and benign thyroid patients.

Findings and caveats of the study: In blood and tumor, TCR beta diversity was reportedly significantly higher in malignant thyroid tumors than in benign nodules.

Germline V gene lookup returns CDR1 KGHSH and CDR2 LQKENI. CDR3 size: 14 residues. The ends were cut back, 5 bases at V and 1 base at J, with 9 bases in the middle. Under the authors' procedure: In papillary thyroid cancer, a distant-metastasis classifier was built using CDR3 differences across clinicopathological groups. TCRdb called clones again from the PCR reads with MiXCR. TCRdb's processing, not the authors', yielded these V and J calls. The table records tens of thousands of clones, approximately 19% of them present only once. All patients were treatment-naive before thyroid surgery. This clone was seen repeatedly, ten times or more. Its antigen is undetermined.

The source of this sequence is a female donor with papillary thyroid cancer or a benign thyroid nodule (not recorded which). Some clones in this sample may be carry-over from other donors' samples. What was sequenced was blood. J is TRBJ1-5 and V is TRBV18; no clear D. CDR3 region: CASSVTGSNQPQHF. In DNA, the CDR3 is TGTGCCAGCTCAGTCACGGGAAGCAATCAGCCCCAGCATTTT.